This TCR beta chain originates from a study of blood T cell repertoires in COVID-19. Study details: The United States, Italy and Spain were the sources of the acute and convalescent COVID-19 samples. The cDNA or gDNA used as material had been derived from T cells, B-cell-depleted T cells, or PBMCs.

Original methodology: Using reference gene primer amplification, nucleated cell counts were estimated. Measured with immunoSEQ multiplex PCR; TCRdb has only the in-frame clones, and not every one. V and J calls and clone size are those listed in that table; D and trimming were worked out from the DNA. The sample carries about 240,000 clones, about nine tenths recorded once. The CDR3 has 12 amino acids. V was clipped by 4 bases and J by 9 bases, with 14 bases between them. Germline-derived CDR1 and CDR2 are SGDLS and YYNGEE. V is TRBV9 and J is TRBJ2-7; D is perhaps TRBD1 (6 bases). This sequence was found in a man in his 60s who had recovered from COVID-19. The sample comprised peripheral blood. CDR3 DNA: TGTGCCAGCAGCTCCTCCGGGACACGGCAGTACTTC. Translation gives CASSSSGTRQYF.